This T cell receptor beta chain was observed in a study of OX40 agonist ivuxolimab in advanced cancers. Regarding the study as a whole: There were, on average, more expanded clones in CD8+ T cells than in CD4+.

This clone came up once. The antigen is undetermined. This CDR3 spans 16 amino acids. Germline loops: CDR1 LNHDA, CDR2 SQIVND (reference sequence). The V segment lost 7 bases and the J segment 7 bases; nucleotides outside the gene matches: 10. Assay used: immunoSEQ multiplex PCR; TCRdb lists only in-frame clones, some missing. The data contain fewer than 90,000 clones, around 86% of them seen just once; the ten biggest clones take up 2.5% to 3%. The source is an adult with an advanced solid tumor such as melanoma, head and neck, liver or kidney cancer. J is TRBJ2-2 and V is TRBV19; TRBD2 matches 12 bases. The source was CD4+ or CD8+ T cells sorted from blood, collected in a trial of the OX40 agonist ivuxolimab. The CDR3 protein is CASTPRLAGDIGELFF. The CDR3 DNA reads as TGTGCCAGTACCCCGCGACTAGCGGGGGATATCGGGGAGCTGTTTTTT.